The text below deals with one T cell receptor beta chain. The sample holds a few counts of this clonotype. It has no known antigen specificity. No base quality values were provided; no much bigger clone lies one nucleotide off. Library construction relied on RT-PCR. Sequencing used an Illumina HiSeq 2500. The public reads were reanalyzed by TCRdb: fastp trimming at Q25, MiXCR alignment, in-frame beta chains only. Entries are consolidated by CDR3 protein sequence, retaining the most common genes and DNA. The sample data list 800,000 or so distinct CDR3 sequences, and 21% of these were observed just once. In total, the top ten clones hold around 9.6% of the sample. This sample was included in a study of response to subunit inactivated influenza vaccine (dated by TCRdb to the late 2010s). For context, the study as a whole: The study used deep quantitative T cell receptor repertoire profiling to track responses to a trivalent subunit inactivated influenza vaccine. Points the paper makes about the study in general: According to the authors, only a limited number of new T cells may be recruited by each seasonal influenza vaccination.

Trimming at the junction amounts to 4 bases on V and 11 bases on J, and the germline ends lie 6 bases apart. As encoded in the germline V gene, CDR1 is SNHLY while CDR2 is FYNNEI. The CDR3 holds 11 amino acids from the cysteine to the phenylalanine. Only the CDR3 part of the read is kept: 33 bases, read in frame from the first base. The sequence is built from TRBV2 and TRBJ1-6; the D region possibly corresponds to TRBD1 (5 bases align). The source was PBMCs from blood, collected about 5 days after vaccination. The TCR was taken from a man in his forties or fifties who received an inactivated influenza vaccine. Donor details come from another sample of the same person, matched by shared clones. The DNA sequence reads TGTGCCAGCAGTGCGGGGCCACCCCTCCACTTT. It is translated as CASSAGPPLHF.